The clone carrying this T cell receptor (beta chain) turned up a few times. The antigen is undetermined. The germline V gene encodes CDR1 SGHTA and CDR2 FQGNSA. The CDR3 is 22 residues long. Trimming took 5 bases from V and 0 from J, leaving 29 bases between them. This record comes from a study of response to subunit inactivated influenza vaccine. Study-level results: Authors suggested each seasonal influenza vaccination recruits few new T cells.

TCRdb recomputed calls from the RT-PCR reads with MiXCR, one row per CDR3 protein. The table shows 700,000 to 900,000 distinct CDR3 sequences, with around 21% occurring only once. The sample was PBMCs from blood, taken around 5 days after vaccination. The chain recombines TRBV7-2 with TRBJ2-6, with a tentative D call TRBD1 (6 bases). This receptor was obtained from a man between 50 and 59 years old who received an inactivated influenza vaccine. For the CDR3, the DNA is TGTGCCAGCAGCGCCCTGTTCGAGGGGGAGAATCCTCTCTTCTCTGGGGCCAACGTCCTGACTTTC. It codes for CASSALFEGENPLFSGANVLTF.